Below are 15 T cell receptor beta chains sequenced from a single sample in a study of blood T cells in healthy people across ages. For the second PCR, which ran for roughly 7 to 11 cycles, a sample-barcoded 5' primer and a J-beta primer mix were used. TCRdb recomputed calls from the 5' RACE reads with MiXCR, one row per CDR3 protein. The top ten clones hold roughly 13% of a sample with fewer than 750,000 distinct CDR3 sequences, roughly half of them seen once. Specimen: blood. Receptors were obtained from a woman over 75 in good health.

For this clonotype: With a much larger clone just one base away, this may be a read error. The CDR3: CSARGEVGEQFF. In nucleotides, the CDR3 is TGCAGTGCCAGGGGGGAGGTCGGCGAGCAGTTCTTC. The chain combines TRBV20-1 with TRBJ2-1; a weak D match, TRBD1 (7 bases). CDR3 length equals 12 residues. Trimming removed 6 bases from V and 10 bases from J, with 16 bases in between. The germline V gene encodes CDR1 DFQATT and CDR2 SNEGSKA (reference sequence).

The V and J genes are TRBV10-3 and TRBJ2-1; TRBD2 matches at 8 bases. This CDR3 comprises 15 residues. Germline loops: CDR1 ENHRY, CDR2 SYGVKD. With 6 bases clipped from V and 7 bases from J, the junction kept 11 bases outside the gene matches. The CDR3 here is CAIRPDTGTRNEQFF. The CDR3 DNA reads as TGTGCCATCAGGCCCGACACCGGGACTAGAAATGAGCAGTTCTTC.

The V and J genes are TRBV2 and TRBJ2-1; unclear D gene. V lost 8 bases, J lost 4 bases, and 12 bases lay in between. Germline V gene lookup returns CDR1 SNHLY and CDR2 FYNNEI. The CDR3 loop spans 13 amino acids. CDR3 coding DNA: TGTGCCAGCGCCCCTGGGCGGTACAATGAGCAGTTCTTC. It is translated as CASAPGRYNEQFF.

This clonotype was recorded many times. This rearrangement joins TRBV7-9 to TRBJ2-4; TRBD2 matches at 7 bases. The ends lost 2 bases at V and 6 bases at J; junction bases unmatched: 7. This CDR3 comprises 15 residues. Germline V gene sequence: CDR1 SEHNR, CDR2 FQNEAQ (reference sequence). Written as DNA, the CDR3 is TGTGCCAGCAGCTTAAGGGCGCTAGCGGTAAACATTCAGTACTTC. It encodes CASSLRALAVNIQYF.

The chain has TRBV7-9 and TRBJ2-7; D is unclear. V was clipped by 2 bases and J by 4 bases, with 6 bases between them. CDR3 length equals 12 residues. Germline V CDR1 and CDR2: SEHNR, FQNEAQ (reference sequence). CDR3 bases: TGTGCCAGCAGCTTACCCTTATACGAGCAGTACTTC. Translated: CASSLPLYEQYF.

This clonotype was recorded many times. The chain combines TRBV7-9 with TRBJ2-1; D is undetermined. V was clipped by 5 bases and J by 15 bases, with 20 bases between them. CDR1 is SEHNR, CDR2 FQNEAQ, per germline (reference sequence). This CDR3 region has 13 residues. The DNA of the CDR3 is TGTGCCAGCAGCCAATCCCCGCTGGAAGAGTGGTTCTTC. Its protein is CASSQSPLEEWFF.

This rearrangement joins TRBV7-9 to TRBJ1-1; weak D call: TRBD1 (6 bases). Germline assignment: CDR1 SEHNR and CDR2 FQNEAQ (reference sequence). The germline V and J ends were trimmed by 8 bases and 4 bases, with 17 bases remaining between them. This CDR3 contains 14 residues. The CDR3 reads CASARTGRFTEAFF. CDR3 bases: TGTGCCAGCGCTCGAACAGGGAGGTTCACTGAAGCTTTCTTT.

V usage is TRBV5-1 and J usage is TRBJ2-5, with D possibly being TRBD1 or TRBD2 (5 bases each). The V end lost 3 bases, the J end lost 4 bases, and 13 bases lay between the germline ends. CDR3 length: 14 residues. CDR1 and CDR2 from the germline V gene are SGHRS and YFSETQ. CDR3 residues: CASSSGRGVETQYF. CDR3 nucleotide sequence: TGCGCCAGCAGCTCGGGGCGAGGGGTAGAGACCCAGTACTTC.

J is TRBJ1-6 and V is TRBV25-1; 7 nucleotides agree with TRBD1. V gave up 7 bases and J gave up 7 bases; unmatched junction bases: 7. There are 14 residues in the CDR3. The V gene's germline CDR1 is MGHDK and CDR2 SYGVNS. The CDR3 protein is CASKKGGGNSPLHF. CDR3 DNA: TGTGCCAGCAAAAAAGGGGGCGGGAATTCACCCCTCCACTTT.

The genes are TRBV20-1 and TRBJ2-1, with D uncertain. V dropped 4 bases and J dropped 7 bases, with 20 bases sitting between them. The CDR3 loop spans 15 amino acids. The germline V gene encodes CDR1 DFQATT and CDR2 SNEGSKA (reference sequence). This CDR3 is CSAKAFGLIVNEQFF. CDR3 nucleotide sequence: TGCAGTGCTAAGGCCTTCGGCTTAATAGTTAATGAGCAGTTCTTC.

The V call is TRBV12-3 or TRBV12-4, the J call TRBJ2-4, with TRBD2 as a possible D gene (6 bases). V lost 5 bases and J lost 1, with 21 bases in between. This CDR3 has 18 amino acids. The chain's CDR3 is CASSALMPGEAAKNIQYF. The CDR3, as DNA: TGTGCCAGCAGTGCCCTCATGCCGGGGGAAGCGGCCAAAAACATTCAGTACTTC.

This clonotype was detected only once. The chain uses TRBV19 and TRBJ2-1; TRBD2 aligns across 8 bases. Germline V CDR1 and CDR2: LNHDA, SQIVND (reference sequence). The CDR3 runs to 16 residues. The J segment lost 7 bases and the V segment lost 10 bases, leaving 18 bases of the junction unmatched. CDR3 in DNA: TGTGCCACTAATCCCCGCCCAAGCGGGAGCTGGAATGAGCAGTTCTTC. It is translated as CATNPRPSGSWNEQFF.

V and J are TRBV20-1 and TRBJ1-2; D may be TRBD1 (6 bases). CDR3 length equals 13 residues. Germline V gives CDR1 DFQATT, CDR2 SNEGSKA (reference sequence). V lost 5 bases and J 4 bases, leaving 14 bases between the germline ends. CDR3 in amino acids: CSALRGQLYGYTF. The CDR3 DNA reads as TGCAGTGCTTTACGTGGACAGCTCTATGGCTACACCTTC.

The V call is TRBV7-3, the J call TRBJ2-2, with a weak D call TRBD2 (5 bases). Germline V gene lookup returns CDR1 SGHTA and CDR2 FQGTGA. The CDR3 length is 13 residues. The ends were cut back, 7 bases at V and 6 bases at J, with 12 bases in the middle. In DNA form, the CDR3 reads TGTGCCAGCAAAATGAGGGATTCCGGGGAGCTGTTTTTT. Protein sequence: CASKMRDSGELFF.

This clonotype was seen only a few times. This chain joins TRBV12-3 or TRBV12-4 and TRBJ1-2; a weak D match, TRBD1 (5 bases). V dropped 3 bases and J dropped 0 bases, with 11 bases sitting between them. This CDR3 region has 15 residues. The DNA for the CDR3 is TGTGCCAGCAGTTTGCGGGGACCAGCTAACTATGGCTACACCTTC. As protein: CASSLRGPANYGYTF.